The source of this TCR beta chain is a study of technical replicates of blood from a few donors (dated by TCRdb to about 2017). The protocol used for the library was the immunoSEQ multiplex PCR assay. In its TCRdb copy, this immuneACCESS table keeps in-frame sequences only and misses some clones. Where compared with another copy, unresolved V genes explain less than half of these, and the others have no known cause. This sample comprises tens of thousands of clones, about 94% of them detected only once. Of the sample, about 0.37% falls within the top ten clones. The CDR3 starts with the cysteine, ends with the phenylalanine, and has 20 residues. CDR3 DNA only is kept here, 60 bases in frame from base 1. Ends trimmed: V by 7 bases, J by 5 bases; bases unmatched to a gene: 24. For CDR1 and CDR2, the germline V gene lists MGHRA and YSYEKL. A note on this clone: The antigen it binds to is not known. One base away there is no much larger clone; base qualities are not given.

The chain is made from TRBV4-1 and TRBJ2-1; 9 bases in the junction line up with TRBD2. The sample taken for sequencing was T cells isolated from PBMCs. The TCR was taken from a human donor in good health. For the CDR3, the sequence is CASNREGIRDSSSGNNEQFF. In nucleotides, the sequence is TGCGCCAGCAACCGAGAGGGGATCCGGGACAGTTCTAGCGGGAACAATGAGCAGTTCTTC.